This paragraph covers one T cell receptor (beta chain) sequence. Its matching antigen is unknown. Germline CDR1 SGHRS, CDR2 YFSETQ. The CDR3 length is 15 residues. Trimming shortened V by 0 bases and J by 4 bases, and 13 bases separated the two germline ends. The source of the sample is a study of T cell responses to AZD1222 COVID-19 vaccine. Study findings and constraints: Donors were chiefly white British, with a greater number of females, and clonal diversity was perhaps underestimated.

The assay was immunoSEQ multiplex PCR, and TCRdb's table has in-frame clones only and misses some. The sample contains 140,000 to 150,000 clones, 70% to 90% of which appear only once. The clonotype originates from an adult in good health. This specimen consisted of peripheral blood, obtained on day 0 of AZD1222 vaccination. This sequence joins TRBV5-1 and TRBJ2-5; weak D call: TRBD1 (6 bases). The CDR3 spells CASSLAGVIGETQYF. The CDR3 region has the DNA TGCGCCAGCAGCTTGGCAGGGGTGATCGGAGAGACCCAGTACTTC.